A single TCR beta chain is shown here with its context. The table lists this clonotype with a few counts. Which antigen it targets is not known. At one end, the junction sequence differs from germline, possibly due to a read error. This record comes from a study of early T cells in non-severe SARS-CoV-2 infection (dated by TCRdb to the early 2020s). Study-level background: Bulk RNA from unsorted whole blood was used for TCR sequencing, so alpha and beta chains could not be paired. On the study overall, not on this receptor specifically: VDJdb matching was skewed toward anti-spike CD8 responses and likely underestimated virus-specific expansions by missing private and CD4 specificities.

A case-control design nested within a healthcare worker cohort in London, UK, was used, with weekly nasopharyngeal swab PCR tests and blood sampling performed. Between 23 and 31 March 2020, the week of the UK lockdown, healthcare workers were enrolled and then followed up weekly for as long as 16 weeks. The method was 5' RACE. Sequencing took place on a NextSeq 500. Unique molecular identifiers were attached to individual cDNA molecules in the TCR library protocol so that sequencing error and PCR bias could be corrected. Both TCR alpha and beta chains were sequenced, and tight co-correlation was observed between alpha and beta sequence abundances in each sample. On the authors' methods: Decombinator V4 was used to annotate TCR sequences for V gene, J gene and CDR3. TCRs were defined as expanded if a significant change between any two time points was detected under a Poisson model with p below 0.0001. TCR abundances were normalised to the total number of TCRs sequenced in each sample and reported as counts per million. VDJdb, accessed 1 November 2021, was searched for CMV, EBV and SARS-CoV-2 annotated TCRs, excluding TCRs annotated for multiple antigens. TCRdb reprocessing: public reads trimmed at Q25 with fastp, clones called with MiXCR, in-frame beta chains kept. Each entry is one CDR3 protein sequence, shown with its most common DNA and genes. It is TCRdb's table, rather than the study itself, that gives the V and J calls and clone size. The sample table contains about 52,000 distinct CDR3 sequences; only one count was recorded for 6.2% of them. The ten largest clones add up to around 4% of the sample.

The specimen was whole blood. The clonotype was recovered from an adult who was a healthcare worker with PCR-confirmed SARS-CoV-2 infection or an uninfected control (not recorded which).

Here is the DNA: TGTGTCATCAGCTGGACAGGGGAGCTTGACTATGGCTACACCTTC. Its amino acids are CVISWTGELDYGYTF. The chain employs TRBV10-3 and TRBJ1-2; TRBD1 agrees with 9 junctional bases. The CDR3 covers 15 residues, taking in both the cysteine and the phenylalanine. The sequence is cut down to CDR3 DNA, 45 bases in frame from base 1. The germline V gene encodes CDR1 ENHRY and CDR2 SYGVKD.